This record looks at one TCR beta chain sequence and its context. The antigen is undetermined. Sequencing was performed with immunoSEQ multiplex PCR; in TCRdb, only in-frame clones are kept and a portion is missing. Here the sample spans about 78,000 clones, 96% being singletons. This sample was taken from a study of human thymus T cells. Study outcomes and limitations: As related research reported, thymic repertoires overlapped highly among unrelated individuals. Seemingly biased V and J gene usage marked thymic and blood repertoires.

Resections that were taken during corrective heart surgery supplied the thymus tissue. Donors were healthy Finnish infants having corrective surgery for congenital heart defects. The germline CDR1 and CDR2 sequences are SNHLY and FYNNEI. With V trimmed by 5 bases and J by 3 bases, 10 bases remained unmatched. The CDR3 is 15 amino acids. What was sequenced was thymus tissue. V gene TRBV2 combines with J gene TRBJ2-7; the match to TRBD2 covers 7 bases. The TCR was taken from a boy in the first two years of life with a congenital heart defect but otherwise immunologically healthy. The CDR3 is CASSPQASSGYEQYF. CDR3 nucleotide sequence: TGTGCCAGCAGTCCCCAGGCCTCTAGCGGCTACGAGCAGTACTTC. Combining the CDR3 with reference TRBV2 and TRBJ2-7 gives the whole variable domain EPEVTQTPSHQVTQMGQEVILRCVPISNHLYFYWYRQILGQKVEFLVSFYNNEISEKSEIFDDQFSVERPDGSNFTLKIRSTKLEDSAMYFCASSPQASSGYEQYFGPGTRLTVT.